Following are 25 T cell receptor beta chains from one sample sequenced in a study of low-dose radiotherapy and immunotherapy resistance in tumors. TRAV- and TRBV-specific primers primed first-strand cDNA, covering alpha and beta chains. TCR amplification used about 20 PCR cycles, a constant-region primer and a V-primer adapter. Using its own MiXCR run on the reads, TCRdb lists one record per CDR3 protein. The repertoire holds around 100,000 distinct CDR3 sequences, around 20% seen once, with over 4% in the top ten. Regarding time point: after trial treatment. Treatment specified: LDRT plus nivolumab, ipilimumab, low-dose cyclophosphamide and aspirin (RACIN trial). The specimen was PBMCs, collected after low-dose radiotherapy plus immunotherapy. All receptors come from a male donor with prostate cancer.

This clonotype was seen at least ten times. This sequence joins TRBV6-6 and TRBJ1-4, with D maybe TRBD1 (6 bases). V lost 2 bases and J 12 bases, leaving 16 bases between the germline ends. The CDR3 is made up of 14 amino acids. The germline V gene encodes CDR1 MNHNY and CDR2 SVGAGI (reference sequence). The CDR3 spells CASSYRGRTAELFF. The CDR3 DNA reads as TGTGCCAGCAGTTACCGGGGGCGGACCGCCGAACTGTTTTTT.

This clonotype was counted only a few times. The chain uses TRBV7-3 and TRBJ2-1; TRBD2 matches 10 bases. The CDR3 length is 16 residues. With V trimmed by 2 bases and J by 4 bases, 5 bases remained unmatched. Germline V lookup: CDR1 SGHTA, CDR2 FQGTGA. The DNA of the CDR3 is TGTGCCAGCAGCTTAGTCGCTAGCGGGGGATACAATGAGCAGTTCTTC. Its protein is CASSLVASGGYNEQFF.

Remarks on this clonotype: A far larger clone is a single base away, which makes a read error likely. This rearrangement joins TRBV2 to TRBJ2-1, with 11 bases that match TRBD1. CDR3 length: 15 residues. Germline V gene data show CDR1 as SNHLY and CDR2 as FYNNEI. The ends lost 5 bases at V and 10 bases at J; junction bases unmatched: 10. The CDR3: CASSTGQGAFYEQFF. For the CDR3, the DNA is TGTGCCAGCAGTACAGGACAGGGGGCTTTCTACGAGCAGTTCTTC.

The gene calls are TRBV20-1 and TRBJ2-1; TRBD2 matches 10 bases. The CDR3 sequence is 15 residues long. Germline values: CDR1 DFQATT, CDR2 SNEGSKA (reference sequence). Trimming removed 3 bases from V and 7 bases from J; junction bases left unmatched: 9. The CDR3, as DNA: TGCAGTGCTAGTTCGTCAGCGGGGGGGGGTAATGAGCAGTTCTTC. Translated: CSASSSAGGGNEQFF.

The chain employs TRBV5-4 and TRBJ2-1, with 7 bases that match TRBD2. This CDR3 spans 15 amino acids. Germline CDR1 is SGHNT and CDR2 is YYREEE (reference sequence). The V gene end was trimmed by 0 bases and the J gene end by 2 bases; junction bases not matched to a gene: 2. The CDR3 loop reads CASSLDSGTYNEQFF. CDR3 DNA: TGTGCCAGCAGCTTGGACAGCGGGACCTACAATGAGCAGTTCTTC.

This clonotype was counted at least ten times. This chain links TRBV11-2 with TRBJ2-2; D assignment may be TRBD1 or TRBD2 (6 bases each). The CDR3 length is 15 residues. With 5 bases removed from V and 4 bases from J, the gap between germline ends came to 14 bases. Per the germline V gene, CDR1 is SGHAT and CDR2 is FQNNGV. As DNA, the CDR3 is TGTGCCAGCAGCCCCGGGGGCGGATCCACCGGGGAGCTGTTTTTT. Translation gives CASSPGGGSTGELFF.

The chain employs TRBV10-2 and TRBJ2-1; 7 nucleotides agree with TRBD2. Unmatched junction bases numbered 11, after V lost 2 bases and J lost 4 bases. This CDR3 spans 17 amino acids. Looked up from germline, CDR1 is WSHSY and CDR2 is SAAADI. The CDR3 sequence is CASSEAAQGAGYNEQFF. CDR3 nucleotides: TGCGCCAGCAGTGAGGCGGCCCAAGGAGCGGGGTACAATGAGCAGTTCTTC.

This clonotype was counted many times. The CDR3 DNA sequence: TGCAGTGCTAGAGGAGAATTGACTCCTTTCGAGAGGGGCTACACCTTC. It yields the protein CSARGELTPFERGYTF. J is TRBJ1-2 and V is TRBV20-1; the D is unclear. The CDR3 covers 16 residues. Germline assignment: CDR1 DFQATT and CDR2 SNEGSKA (reference sequence). The V end was cut by 1 base, the J end by 8 bases, with 23 bases between.

This clonotype has at least ten counts. This chain joins TRBV5-1 and TRBJ2-7, with a possible D match to TRBD1 (5 bases). Germline V gene data show CDR1 as SGHRS and CDR2 as YFSETQ. This CDR3 is built from 13 residues. The V gene lost 0 bases and the J gene lost 6 bases, with 10 bases spanning the gap. The CDR3 bases are TGCGCCAGCAGCTTGGTAGGACAAAGCGAGCAGTACTTC. Translated, it gives CASSLVGQSEQYF.

This clonotype was detected ten times or more. The rearrangement uses TRBV2 and TRBJ1-1; D is unresolved. The CDR3 sequence is 11 residues long. From germline, CDR1 is SNHLY and CDR2 FYNNEI. Trimming cost V 6 bases and J 8 bases, with 10 bases left between them. CDR3 loop: CASRSSGEAFF. The CDR3, as DNA: TGTGCCAGCAGATCCAGCGGGGAAGCTTTCTTT.

This clonotype was counted many times. The rearrangement joins TRBV2 to TRBJ2-3, with a possible D match to TRBD1 (6 bases). The V gene lost 4 bases and the J gene lost 5 bases, with 16 bases spanning the gap. CDR3 length equals 15 residues. Per germline, CDR1 SNHLY and CDR2 FYNNEI. CDR3: CASSVDRRPVDTQYF. CDR3 coding DNA: TGTGCCAGCAGTGTTGACAGGCGACCTGTAGATACGCAGTATTTT.

In the case of this clonotype: Since a far larger clone is one base different, this is likely a read error. The chain uses TRBV5-3 and TRBJ2-3; D is perhaps TRBD1 or TRBD2 (5 bases each). TRBV5-3 is annotated as an ORF whose role is uncertain. The V end lost 8 bases, the J end lost 5 bases, and 21 bases lay between the germline ends. The CDR3 runs 15 residues. The CDR3 DNA reads as TGTGCCAGCAGCCCCGGTGGGGCCGGGATAGATACGCAGTATTTT. Translated, it gives CASSPGGAGIDTQYF.

Ten or more counts support this clonotype. The chain carries TRBV7-2 and TRBJ2-3; 14 bases are shared with TRBD2. This CDR3 comprises 17 residues. The germline V gene encodes CDR1 SGHTA and CDR2 FQGNSA. The trim removed 4 bases at V and 2 bases at J, leaving 5 bases unmatched. CDR3 loop: CASSSQTSGGATDTQYF. The DNA for the CDR3 is TGTGCCAGCAGCTCCCAGACTAGCGGGGGGGCCACAGATACGCAGTATTTT.

This clonotype showed up many times. The rearrangement joins TRBV6-5 to TRBJ2-2, with 14 bases lining up with TRBD2. V shed 7 bases and J 7 bases; nucleotides not matched to a gene: 17. Germline lookup yields CDR1 MNHEY and CDR2 SVGAGI. The CDR3 is 19 amino acids. CDR3 protein: CASTWTSGGPPAFGGELFF. The CDR3 nucleotides are TGTGCCAGCACCTGGACTAGCGGGGGGCCCCCGGCGTTTGGCGGGGAGCTGTTTTTT.

This clonotype was counted at least ten times. V gene TRBV6-5 combines with J gene TRBJ2-7, with 8 bases identical to TRBD2. Looked up from germline, CDR1 is MNHEY and CDR2 is SVGAGI. The CDR3 totals 15 residues. V gave up 4 bases and J gave up 2 bases; unmatched junction bases: 7. This chain's CDR3 is CASSSSGLGPYEQYF. For the CDR3, the DNA is TGTGCCAGCAGTTCGTCGGGACTAGGGCCCTACGAGCAGTACTTC.

This clonotype has ten or more counts. The chain is built from TRBV6-2 or TRBV6-3 and TRBJ1-1; D gene ambiguous. V was shortened by 2 bases and J by 4 bases, with 20 bases between the two germline ends. CDR1 and CDR2 from the germline V gene are MNHEY and SVGEGT. This CDR3 comprises 17 residues. The CDR3 loop is CASSYASGVEGFTEAFF. The CDR3 DNA reads as TGTGCCAGCAGTTACGCCTCGGGTGTCGAAGGGTTCACTGAAGCTTTCTTT.

This clonotype was seen at least ten times. Here the CDR3 reads CASQVSGGRYNEQFF. DNA for the CDR3: TGTGCCAGCCAAGTCTCTGGGGGGCGCTACAATGAGCAGTTCTTC. This rearrangement joins TRBV19 to TRBJ2-1; D could derive from TRBD1 or TRBD2 (6 bases each). The CDR3 is 15 residues long. Trimming shortened V by 9 bases and J by 3 bases, and 18 bases separated the two germline ends. CDR1 and CDR2 from the germline V gene are LNHDA and SQIVND (reference sequence).

This chain uses TRBV28 with TRBJ2-7; D call uncertain. CDR3 length equals 15 residues. Germline lookup yields CDR1 MDHEN and CDR2 SYDVKM. Trimming took off 5 bases at V and 12 bases at J, with 26 bases between the two ends. In DNA form, the CDR3 reads TGTGCCAGCAGTCCTACCGACTGGAAGGTTCTTGCCCGGTACTTC. Residues: CASSPTDWKVLARYF.

Notes on this clonotype: This probably arose from a read error, given a far larger clone one base away. This chain links TRBV13 with TRBJ1-1; D possibly corresponds to TRBD1 (5 bases). The V and J ends lost 3 bases and 7 bases respectively, with 15 bases between them. This CDR3 region has 14 residues. CDR1 is PRHDT, CDR2 FYEKMQ, per germline (reference sequence). The CDR3: CASSFGSGVHEAFF. The DNA of the CDR3 is TGTGCCAGCAGCTTCGGGTCGGGGGTACATGAAGCTTTCTTT.

In this sample, this clonotype turned up many times. The V and J genes are TRBV3-1 and TRBJ1-2; D gene unclear. Germline CDR1 LGHDT, CDR2 YNNKEL (reference sequence). This CDR3 has 14 amino acids. Trimming removed 0 bases from V and 2 bases from J, with 7 bases in between. The chain's CDR3 is CASSQDLRNYGYTF. The CDR3 DNA follows: TGTGCCAGCAGCCAAGATCTGCGAAACTATGGCTACACCTTC.

In its sample, this clonotype was seen many times. The rearrangement joins TRBV12-3 or TRBV12-4 to TRBJ1-2; TRBD1 matches 9 bases. V lost 6 bases and J lost 3; bases outside the gene matches: 8. This CDR3 is built from 15 residues. This CDR3 reads CASSLTGGADYGYTF. CDR3 nucleotides: TGTGCCAGCAGCCTAACAGGGGGCGCGGACTATGGCTACACCTTC.

This clonotype was counted between two and nine times. The V gene is TRBV12-3 or TRBV12-4, the J gene TRBJ1-6, with D unresolved. The CDR3 extends over 18 amino acids. Trimming removed 5 bases at V and 9 bases at J, with 26 bases between. CDR3 nucleotide sequence: TGTGCCAGCAGTCCCTCATACTCGACAACGGTGATAGGTTCACCCCTCCACTTT. Its translation is CASSPSYSTTVIGSPLHF.

This clonotype was detected many times. The genes are TRBV2 and TRBJ2-2; TRBD2 matches at 10 bases. V shed 4 bases, J shed 6 bases, and the junction held 5 bases outside the gene matches. The CDR3 contains 15 residues. Germline V lookup: CDR1 SNHLY, CDR2 FYNNEI. DNA of the CDR3: TGTGCCAGCAGTGCGGCTAGCGGGGGTGCCGGGGAGCTGTTTTTT. It yields the protein CASSAASGGAGELFF.

This clonotype has a count of ten or more. This chain joins TRBV2 and TRBJ1-2, with 7 bases lining up with TRBD1. Losses at the gene ends were 2 bases for V and 7 bases for J; bases not matched to a gene: 4. The length of the CDR3 is 13 residues. Germline-derived CDR1 and CDR2 are SNHLY and FYNNEI. CDR3 protein: CASSETGDRGYTF. CDR3 bases: TGTGCCAGCAGTGAAACAGGGGATCGTGGCTACACCTTC.

This clonotype has a count of ten or more. The V and J genes are TRBV7-2 and TRBJ2-7; possibly TRBD1 or TRBD2 for D (5 bases each). The CDR3 is 13 residues long. CDR1 is SGHTA, CDR2 FQGNSA, per germline. V was pared by 1 base and J by 3 bases, with 7 bases between. The CDR3 sequence is CASSLGGDYEQYF. The CDR3, as DNA: TGTGCCAGCAGCTTAGGAGGGGACTACGAGCAGTACTTC. Looking up the rest from reference TRBV7-2 and TRBJ2-7 gives the full variable domain: GAGVSQSPSNKVTEKGKDVELRCDPISGHTALYWYRQSLGQGLEFLIYFQGNSAPDKSGLPSDRFSAERTGGSVSTLTIQRTQQEDSAVYLCASSLGGDYEQYFGPGTRLTVT.